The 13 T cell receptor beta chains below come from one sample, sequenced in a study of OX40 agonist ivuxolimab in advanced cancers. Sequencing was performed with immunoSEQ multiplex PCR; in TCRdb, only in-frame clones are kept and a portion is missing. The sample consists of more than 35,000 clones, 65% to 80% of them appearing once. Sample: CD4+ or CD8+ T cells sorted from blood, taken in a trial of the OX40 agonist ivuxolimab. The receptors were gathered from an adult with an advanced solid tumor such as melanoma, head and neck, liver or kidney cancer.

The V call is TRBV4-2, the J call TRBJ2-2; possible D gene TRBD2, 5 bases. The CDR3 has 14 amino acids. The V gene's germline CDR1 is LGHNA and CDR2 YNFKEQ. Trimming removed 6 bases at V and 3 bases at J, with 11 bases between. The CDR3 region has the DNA TGTGCCAGCAGAGAACGGGGTTACACCGGGGAGCTGTTTTTT. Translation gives CASRERGYTGELFF.

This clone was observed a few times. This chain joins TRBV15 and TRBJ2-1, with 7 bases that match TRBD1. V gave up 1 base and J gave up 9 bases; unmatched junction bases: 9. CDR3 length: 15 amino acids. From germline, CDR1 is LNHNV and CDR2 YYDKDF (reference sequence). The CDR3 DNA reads TGTGCCACCAGCAGAGGGCACGGGACAGCCCGTGAGCAGTTCTTC. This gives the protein CATSRGHGTAREQFF.

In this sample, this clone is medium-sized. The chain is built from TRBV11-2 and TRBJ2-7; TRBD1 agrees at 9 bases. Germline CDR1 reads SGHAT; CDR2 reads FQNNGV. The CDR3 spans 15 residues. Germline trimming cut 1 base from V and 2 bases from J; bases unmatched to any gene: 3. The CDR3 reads CASSLVDRGAYEQYF. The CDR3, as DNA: TGTGCCAGCAGCTTAGTCGACAGGGGGGCCTACGAGCAGTACTTC.

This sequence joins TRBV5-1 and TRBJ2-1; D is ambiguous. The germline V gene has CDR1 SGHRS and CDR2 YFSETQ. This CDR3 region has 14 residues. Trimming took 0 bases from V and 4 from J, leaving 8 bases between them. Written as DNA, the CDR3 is TGCGCCAGCAGCTTGGGGAGCTTATACAATGAGCAGTTCTTC. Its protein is CASSLGSLYNEQFF.

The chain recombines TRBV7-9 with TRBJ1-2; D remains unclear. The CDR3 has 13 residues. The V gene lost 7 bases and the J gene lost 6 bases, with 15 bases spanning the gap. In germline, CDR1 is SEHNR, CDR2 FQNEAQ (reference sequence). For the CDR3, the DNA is TGTGCCAGCACCCCGGATGGGCAACATGGCTACACCTTC. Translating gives CASTPDGQHGYTF.

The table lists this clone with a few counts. CDR3: CAWSVGENQPQHF. DNA for the CDR3: TGTGCCTGGAGTGTAGGAGAGAATCAGCCCCAGCATTTT. V gene TRBV30 combines with J gene TRBJ1-5; no clear D gene. Trimming pared 0 bases from V and 4 bases from J, leaving 7 bases between. The CDR3 is 13 residues long. CDR1 GTSNPN and CDR2 SVGIG come from the germline V gene (reference sequence).

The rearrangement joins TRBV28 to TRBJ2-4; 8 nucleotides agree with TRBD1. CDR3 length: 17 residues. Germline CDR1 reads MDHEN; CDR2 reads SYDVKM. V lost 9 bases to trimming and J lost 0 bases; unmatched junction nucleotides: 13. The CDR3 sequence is CASLKRGQGLAKNIQYF. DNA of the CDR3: TGTGCCAGTCTCAAGAGAGGACAGGGTCTAGCCAAAAACATTCAGTACTTC.

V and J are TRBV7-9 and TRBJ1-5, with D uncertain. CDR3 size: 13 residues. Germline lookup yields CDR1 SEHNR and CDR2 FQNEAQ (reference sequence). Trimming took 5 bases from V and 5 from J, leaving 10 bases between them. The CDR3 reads CASSREWDQPQHF. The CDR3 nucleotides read TGTGCCAGCAGCCGAGAATGGGATCAGCCCCAGCATTTT. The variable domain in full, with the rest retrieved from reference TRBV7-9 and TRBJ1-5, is DTGVSQNPRHKITKRGQNVTFRCDPISEHNRLYWYRQTLGQGPEFLTYFQNEAQLEKSRLLSDRFSAERPKGSFSTLEIQRTEQGDSAMYLCASSREWDQPQHFGDGTRLSIL.

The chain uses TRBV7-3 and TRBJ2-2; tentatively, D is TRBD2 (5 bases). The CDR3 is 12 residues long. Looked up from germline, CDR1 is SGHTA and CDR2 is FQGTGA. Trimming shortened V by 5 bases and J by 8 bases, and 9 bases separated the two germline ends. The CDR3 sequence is CASSLPGGELFF. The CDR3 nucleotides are TGTGCCAGCAGCCTACCGGGAGGGGAGCTGTTTTTT. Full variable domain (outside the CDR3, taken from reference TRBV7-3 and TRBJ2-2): GAGVSQTPSNKVTEKGKYVELRCDPISGHTALYWYRQSLGQGPEFLIYFQGTGAADDSGLPNDRFFAVRPEGSVSTLKIQRTERGDSAVYLCASSLPGGELFFGEGSRLTVL.

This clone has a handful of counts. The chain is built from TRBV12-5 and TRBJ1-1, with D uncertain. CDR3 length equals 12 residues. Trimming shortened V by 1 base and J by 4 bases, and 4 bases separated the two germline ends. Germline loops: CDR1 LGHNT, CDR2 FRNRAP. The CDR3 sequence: CASGLAGTEAFF. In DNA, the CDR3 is TGTGCTAGTGGTTTGGCGGGCACTGAAGCTTTCTTT.

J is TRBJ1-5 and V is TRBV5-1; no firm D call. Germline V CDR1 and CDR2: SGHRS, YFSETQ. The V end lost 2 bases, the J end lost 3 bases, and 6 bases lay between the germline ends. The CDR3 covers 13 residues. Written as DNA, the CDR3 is TGCGCCAGCAGCTTAGGCCACAATCAGCCCCAGCATTTT. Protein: CASSLGHNQPQHF.

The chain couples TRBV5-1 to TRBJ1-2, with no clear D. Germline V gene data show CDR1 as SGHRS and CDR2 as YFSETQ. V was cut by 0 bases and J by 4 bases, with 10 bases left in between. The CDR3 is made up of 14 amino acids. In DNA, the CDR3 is TGCGCCAGCAGCTTGGAAGCGGACTCCTATGGCTACACCTTC. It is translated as CASSLEADSYGYTF.

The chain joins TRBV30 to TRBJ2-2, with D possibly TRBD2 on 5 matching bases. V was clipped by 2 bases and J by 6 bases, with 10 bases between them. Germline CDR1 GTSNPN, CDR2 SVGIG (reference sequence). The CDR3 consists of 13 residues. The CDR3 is CAWSRGRAGELFF. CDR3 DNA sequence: TGTGCCTGGAGTCGGGGAAGGGCCGGGGAGCTGTTTTTT.